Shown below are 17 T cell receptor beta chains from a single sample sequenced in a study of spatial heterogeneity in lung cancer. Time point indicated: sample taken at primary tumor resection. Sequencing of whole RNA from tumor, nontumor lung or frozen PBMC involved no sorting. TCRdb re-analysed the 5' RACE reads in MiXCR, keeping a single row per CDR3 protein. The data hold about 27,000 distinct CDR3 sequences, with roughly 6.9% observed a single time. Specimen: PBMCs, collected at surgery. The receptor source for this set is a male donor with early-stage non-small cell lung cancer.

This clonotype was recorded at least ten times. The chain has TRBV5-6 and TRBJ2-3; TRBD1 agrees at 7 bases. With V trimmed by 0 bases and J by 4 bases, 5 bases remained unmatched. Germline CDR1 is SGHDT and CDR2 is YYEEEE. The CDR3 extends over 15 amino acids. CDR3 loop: CASSLVTGNADTQYF. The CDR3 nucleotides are TGTGCCAGCAGCTTGGTGACAGGGAACGCAGATACGCAGTATTTT.

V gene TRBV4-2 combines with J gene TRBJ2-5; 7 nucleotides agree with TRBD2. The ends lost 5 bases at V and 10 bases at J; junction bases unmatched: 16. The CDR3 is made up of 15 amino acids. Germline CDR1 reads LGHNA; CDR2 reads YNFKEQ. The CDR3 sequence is CASSNGASGNEFQYF. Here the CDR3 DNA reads TGTGCCAGCAGCAATGGGGCTAGCGGAAACGAATTCCAGTACTTC.

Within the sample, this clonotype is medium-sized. CDR3 nucleotide sequence: TGCGCCAGCAGCCTGGACAGTAATGAAAAACTGTTTTTT. Protein: CASSLDSNEKLFF. This chain connects TRBV5-1 to TRBJ1-4; D perhaps matches TRBD1 (6 bases). CDR1 is SGHRS and CDR2 is YFSETQ in the germline V gene. Deletions cut 4 bases from V and 4 bases from J, with 8 bases between. The CDR3 is 13 residues long. The whole variable domain, remainder taken from reference TRBV5-1 and TRBJ1-4, is KAGVTQTPRYLIKTRGQQVTLSCSPISGHRSVSWYQQTPGQGLQFLFEYFSETQRNKGNFPGRFSGRQFSNSRSEMNVSTLELGDSALYLCASSLDSNEKLFFGSGTQLSVL.

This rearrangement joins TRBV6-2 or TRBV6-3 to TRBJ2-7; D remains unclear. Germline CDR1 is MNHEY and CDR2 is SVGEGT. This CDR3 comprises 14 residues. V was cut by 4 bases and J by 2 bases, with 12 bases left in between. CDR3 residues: CASSSPDVAYEQYF. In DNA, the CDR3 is TGTGCCAGCAGTTCGCCGGACGTCGCCTACGAGCAGTACTTC.

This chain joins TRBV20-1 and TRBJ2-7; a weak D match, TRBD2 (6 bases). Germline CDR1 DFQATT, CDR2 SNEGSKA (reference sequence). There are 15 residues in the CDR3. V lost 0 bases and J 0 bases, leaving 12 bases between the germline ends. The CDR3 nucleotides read TGCAGTGCTAGAGATATGGGAGGAAGCTCCTACGAGCAGTACTTC. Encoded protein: CSARDMGGSSYEQYF.

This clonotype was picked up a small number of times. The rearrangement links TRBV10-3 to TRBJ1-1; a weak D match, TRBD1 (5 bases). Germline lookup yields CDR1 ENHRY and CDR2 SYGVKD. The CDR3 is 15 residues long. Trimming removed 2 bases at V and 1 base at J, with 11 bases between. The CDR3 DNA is TGTGCCATCAGTGAGGTTGGGAGGGGGAACACTGAAGCTTTCTTT. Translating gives CAISEVGRGNTEAFF.

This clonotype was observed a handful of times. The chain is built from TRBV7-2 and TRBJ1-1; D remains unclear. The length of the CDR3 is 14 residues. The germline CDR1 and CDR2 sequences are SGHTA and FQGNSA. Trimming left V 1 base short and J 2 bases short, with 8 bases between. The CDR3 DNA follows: TGTGCCAGCAGCTTAGTAGGATCAAACACTGAAGCTTTCTTT. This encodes CASSLVGSNTEAFF.

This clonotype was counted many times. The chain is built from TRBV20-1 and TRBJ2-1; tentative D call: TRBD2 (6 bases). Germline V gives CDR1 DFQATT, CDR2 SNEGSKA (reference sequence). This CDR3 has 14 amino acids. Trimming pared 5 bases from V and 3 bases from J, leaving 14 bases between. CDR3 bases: TGCAGTGCTCCGGCGGGACCCCGCTACAATGAGCAGTTCTTC. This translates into CSAPAGPRYNEQFF.

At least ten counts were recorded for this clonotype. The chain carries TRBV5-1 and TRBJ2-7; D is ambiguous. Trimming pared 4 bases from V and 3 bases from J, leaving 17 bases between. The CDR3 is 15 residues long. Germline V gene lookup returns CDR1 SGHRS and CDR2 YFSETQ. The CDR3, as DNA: TGCGCCAGCAGCGAACGACACCTCTCCCTCTACGAGCAGTACTTC. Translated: CASSERHLSLYEQYF.

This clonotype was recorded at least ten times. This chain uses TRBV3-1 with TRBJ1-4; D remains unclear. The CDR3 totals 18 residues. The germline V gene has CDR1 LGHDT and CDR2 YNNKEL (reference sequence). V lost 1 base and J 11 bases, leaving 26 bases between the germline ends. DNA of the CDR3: TGTGCCAGCAGCCAAGTAAAGTTGATGGATCTGCGAAGAAGGAAACTGTTTTTT. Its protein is CASSQVKLMDLRRRKLFF. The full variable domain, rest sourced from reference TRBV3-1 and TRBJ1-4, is DTAVSQTPKYLVTQMGNDKSIKCEQNLGHDTMYWYKQDSKKFLKIMFSYNNKELIINETVPNRFSPKSPDKAHLNLHINSLELGDSAVYFCASSQVKLMDLRRRKLFFGSGTQLSVL.

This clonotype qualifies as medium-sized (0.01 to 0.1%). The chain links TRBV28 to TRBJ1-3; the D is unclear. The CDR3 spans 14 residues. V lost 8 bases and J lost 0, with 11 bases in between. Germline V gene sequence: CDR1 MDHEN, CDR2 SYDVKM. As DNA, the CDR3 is TGTGCCAGCCGAGACACCATCTCTGGAAACACCATATATTTT. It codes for CASRDTISGNTIYF.

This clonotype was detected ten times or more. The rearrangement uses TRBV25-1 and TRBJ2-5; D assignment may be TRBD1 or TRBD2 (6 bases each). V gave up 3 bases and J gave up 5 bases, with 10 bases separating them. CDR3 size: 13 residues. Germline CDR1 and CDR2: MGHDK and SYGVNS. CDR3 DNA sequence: TGTGCCAGCAGTGAGGGGGGCCGTGAGACCCAGTACTTC. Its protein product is CASSEGGRETQYF.

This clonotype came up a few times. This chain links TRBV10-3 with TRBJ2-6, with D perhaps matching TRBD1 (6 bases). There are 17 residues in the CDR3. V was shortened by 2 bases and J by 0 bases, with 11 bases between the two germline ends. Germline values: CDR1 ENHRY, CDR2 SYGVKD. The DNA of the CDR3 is TGTGCCATCAGTGAGAGGGGGACCAACTCTGGGGCCAACGTCCTGACTTTC. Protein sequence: CAISERGTNSGANVLTF.

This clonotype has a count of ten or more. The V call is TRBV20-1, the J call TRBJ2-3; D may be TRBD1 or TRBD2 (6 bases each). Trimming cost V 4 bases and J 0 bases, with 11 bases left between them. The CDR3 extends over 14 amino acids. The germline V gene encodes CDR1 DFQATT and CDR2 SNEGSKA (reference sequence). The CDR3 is CSAIGGASTDTQYF. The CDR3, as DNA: TGCAGTGCTATCGGGGGCGCTAGCACAGATACGCAGTATTTT.

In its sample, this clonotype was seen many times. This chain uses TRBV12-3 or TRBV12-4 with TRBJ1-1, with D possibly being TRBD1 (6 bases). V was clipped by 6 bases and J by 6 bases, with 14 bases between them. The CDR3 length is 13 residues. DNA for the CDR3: TGTGCCAGCAGACTTCAGGGGTGGTCTGAAGCTTTCTTT. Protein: CASRLQGWSEAFF.

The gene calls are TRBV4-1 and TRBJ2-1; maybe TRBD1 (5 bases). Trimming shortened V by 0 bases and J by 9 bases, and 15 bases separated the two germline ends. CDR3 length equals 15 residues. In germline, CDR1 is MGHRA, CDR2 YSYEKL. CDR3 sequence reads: CASSQENQGFGEQFF. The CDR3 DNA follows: TGCGCCAGCAGCCAAGAGAATCAGGGCTTCGGTGAGCAGTTCTTC.

This chain's CDR3 is CASSFQQGGGKLFF. CDR3 DNA sequence: TGTGCCAGCAGCTTCCAACAGGGCGGCGGAAAACTGTTTTTT. V is TRBV11-2 and J is TRBJ1-4; TRBD1 is a possible D gene (6 bases). The CDR3 sequence is 14 residues long. V was clipped by 3 bases and J by 10 bases, with 15 bases between them. Germline V lookup: CDR1 SGHAT, CDR2 FQNNGV.